A single sample is the source of the 31 T cell receptor beta chains below, sequenced in a study of blood T cell repertoires in COVID-19. TCRdb's copy holds only in-frame clones and misses some; the assay was immunoSEQ multiplex PCR. Here the sample spans around 320,000 clones, around 88% being singletons. The specimen sequenced was peripheral blood. All receptors come from a woman in her twenties or thirties who had recovered from COVID-19.

The chain links TRBV29-1 to TRBJ2-1; 9 bases are a match to TRBD1. The CDR3 sequence is 14 residues long. CDR1 and CDR2 (germline): SQVTM, ANQGSEA. Trimming removed 6 bases from V and 0 bases from J; junction bases left unmatched: 3. CDR3 DNA: TGCAGCGTGATACAGGGGGCCTCCTACAATGAGCAGTTCTTC. This sequence encodes CSVIQGASYNEQFF.

The chain uses TRBV5-5 and TRBJ2-7; perhaps TRBD1 as D (7 bases). Germline CDR1 is SGHKS and CDR2 is YYEKEE (reference sequence). The CDR3 has 15 amino acids. V was clipped by 1 base and J by 2 bases, with 13 bases between them. The CDR3 protein is CASSLRGTETYEQYF. In DNA, the CDR3 is TGTGCCAGCAGCTTGCGCGGGACAGAGACCTACGAGCAGTACTTC.

This clone has a handful of counts. This sequence joins TRBV7-2 and TRBJ2-7; a weak D match, TRBD2 (5 bases). The V end was cut by 1 base, the J end by 5 bases, with 9 bases between. Germline assignment: CDR1 SGHTA and CDR2 FQGNSA. The CDR3 is 13 amino acids. The CDR3 loop reads CASSLGGHDEQYF. In DNA form, the CDR3 reads TGTGCCAGCAGCTTAGGAGGGCACGACGAGCAGTACTTC.

The chain uses TRBV12-5 and TRBJ1-1; a weak D match, TRBD1 (5 bases). V was cut by 3 bases and J by 4 bases, with 12 bases left in between. The germline V gene encodes CDR1 LGHNT and CDR2 FRNRAP. The CDR3 is 14 amino acids. The DNA for the CDR3 is TGTGCTAGTGGTTTATCCGCAGGGCCCACTGAAGCTTTCTTT. Amino acid sequence: CASGLSAGPTEAFF.

The chain uses TRBV6-5 and TRBJ2-3; possible D gene TRBD1, 6 bases. The CDR3 is 16 amino acids. Trimming removed 4 bases at V and 4 bases at J, with 18 bases between. Germline CDR1 reads MNHEY; CDR2 reads SVGAGI. CDR3 coding DNA: TGTGCCAGCAGTTTCCAGGGGCGCACACTCTCAGATACGCAGTATTTT. Translating gives CASSFQGRTLSDTQYF.

The chain joins TRBV6-4 to TRBJ2-2; TRBD2 matches at 9 bases. Germline values: CDR1 MRHNA, CDR2 SNTAGT. This CDR3 has 15 amino acids. V was pared by 3 bases and J by 5 bases, with 4 bases of the junction left unmatched. CDR3 DNA sequence: TGTGCCAGCAGTGAGTTCGGACTAGCGACCGGGGAGCTGTTTTTT. Amino acids: CASSEFGLATGELFF.

This clone has a single count. This sequence joins TRBV5-1 and TRBJ2-5; 10 nucleotides match TRBD2. With V trimmed by 0 bases and J by 2 bases, 7 bases remained unmatched. The V gene's germline CDR1 is SGHRS and CDR2 YFSETQ. This CDR3 is built from 17 residues. The CDR3 reads CASSLAGSGGSQETQYF. DNA of the CDR3: TGCGCCAGCAGCTTGGCCGGTAGCGGGGGGTCACAAGAGACCCAGTACTTC.

The chain uses TRBV14 and TRBJ2-5; no clear D. Germline CDR1 is SGHDN and CDR2 is FVKESK. The CDR3 is made up of 13 amino acids. V was pared by 3 bases and J by 1 base, with 6 bases between. This chain's CDR3 is CASSQTGQETQYF. In nucleotides, the CDR3 is TGTGCCAGCAGCCAGACGGGCCAAGAGACCCAGTACTTC. Full variable domain (outside the CDR3, taken from reference TRBV14 and TRBJ2-5): EAGVTQFPSHSVIEKGQTVTLRCDPISGHDNLYWYRRVMGKEIKFLLHFVKESKQDESGMPNNRFLAERTGGTYSTLKVQPAELEDSGVYFCASSQTGQETQYFGPGTRLLVL.

The J gene is TRBJ2-1, the V gene TRBV15; unclear D gene. Trimming cost V 0 bases and J 1 base, with 10 bases left between them. Per the germline V gene, CDR1 is LNHNV and CDR2 is YYDKDF (reference sequence). The CDR3 runs to 16 residues. Here the CDR3 reads CATSRDWAQSYNEQFF. The CDR3 bases are TGTGCCACCAGCAGAGATTGGGCCCAATCCTACAATGAGCAGTTCTTC.

The V and J genes are TRBV18 and TRBJ1-1; D is uncertain. Between the trimmed V and J ends, which lost 0 bases and 1 base, there was a span of 6 bases. The CDR3 extends over 14 amino acids. Germline V gene sequence: CDR1 KGHSH, CDR2 LQKENI. The CDR3 DNA follows: TGTGCCAGCTCACCACCGAGTCAGAACACTGAAGCTTTCTTT. Its protein product is CASSPPSQNTEAFF.

This chain links TRBV12-3 or TRBV12-4 with TRBJ1-2; tentative D call: TRBD1 (5 bases). The CDR3 covers 13 residues. The ends were cut back, 5 bases at V and 8 bases at J, with 15 bases in the middle. The CDR3 DNA reads TGTGCCAGCAGTACCCCGGGAGGGGACGGCTACACCTTC. Amino acids: CASSTPGGDGYTF.

The chain links TRBV29-1 to TRBJ1-2; D perhaps matches TRBD1 (5 bases). Germline V gene sequence: CDR1 SQVTM, CDR2 ANQGSEA. V gave up 4 bases and J gave up 1 base, with 13 bases separating them. The CDR3 is 14 amino acids. The CDR3 coding sequence is TGCAGCGTTGCCAAAGGGGAATTTAACTATGGCTACACCTTC. As protein: CSVAKGEFNYGYTF.

The chain carries TRBV12-3 or TRBV12-4 and TRBJ2-3, with D unclear. V was cut by 7 bases and J by 3 bases, with 8 bases left in between. The CDR3 spans 12 residues. The CDR3 DNA is TGTGCCAGCACCCCCATTACAGATACGCAGTATTTT. Its protein product is CASTPITDTQYF.

The rearrangement joins TRBV7-7 to TRBJ2-6; a weak D match, TRBD2 (5 bases). This CDR3 has 15 amino acids. V lost 5 bases to trimming and J lost 1 base, with 9 bases between them. CDR1 SSHAT and CDR2 FNYEAQ come from the germline V gene (reference sequence). CDR3 residues: CASSKTSSGANVLTF. As DNA, the CDR3 is TGTGCCAGCAGCAAAACTAGTTCTGGGGCCAACGTCCTGACTTTC.

Concerning this clone: Other DNA sequences from this sample encode an identical CDR3 as well. J is TRBJ1-1 and V is TRBV9, with a possible D match to TRBD1 (5 bases). Germline V gene data show CDR1 as SGDLS and CDR2 as YYNGEE. The CDR3 length is 13 residues. Between the trimmed V and J ends, which lost 4 bases and 4 bases, there was a span of 11 bases. The CDR3 bases are TGTGCCAGCAGCCCGGGGGTGGGCACTGAAGCTTTCTTT. Translated, it gives CASSPGVGTEAFF.

The genes are TRBV5-1 and TRBJ1-6; D might be TRBD1 (5 bases). The CDR3 is 17 residues long. Trimming left V 0 bases short and J 5 bases short, with 15 bases between. Germline V lookup: CDR1 SGHRS, CDR2 YFSETQ. The CDR3, as DNA: TGCGCCAGCAGCTTGGTTCAGGGAAGGGGAAATAATTCACCCCTCCACTTT. Translation gives CASSLVQGRGNNSPLHF.

Many counts were recorded for this clone. Written as DNA, the CDR3 is TGTGCCAGTATTCCGGGAACGACCCTCGATAACTATGGCTACACCTTC. It is translated as CASIPGTTLDNYGYTF. This rearrangement joins TRBV19 to TRBJ1-2; D is undetermined. Germline CDR1 reads LNHDA; CDR2 reads SQIVND (reference sequence). CDR3 size: 16 residues. Trimming shortened V by 7 bases and J by 1 base, and 19 bases separated the two germline ends.

This sequence joins TRBV7-9 and TRBJ1-2; 9 positions match TRBD1. V shed 3 bases and J 8 bases; nucleotides not matched to a gene: 7. Germline V gives CDR1 SEHNR, CDR2 FQNEAQ (reference sequence). The length of the CDR3 is 14 residues. The CDR3 spells CASSLTDRGEGYTF. CDR3 coding DNA: TGTGCCAGCAGCTTGACGGACAGGGGAGAGGGCTACACCTTC.

This chain uses TRBV2 with TRBJ2-7; D gene uncertain. This CDR3 has 13 residues. Trimming left V 2 bases short and J 4 bases short, with 9 bases between. Germline loops: CDR1 SNHLY, CDR2 FYNNEI. CDR3 residues: CASSEKNLYEQYF. In DNA form, the CDR3 reads TGTGCCAGCAGTGAAAAGAATCTATACGAGCAGTACTTC. Full variable domain (rest looked up from reference TRBV2 and TRBJ2-7): EPEVTQTPSHQVTQMGQEVILRCVPISNHLYFYWYRQILGQKVEFLVSFYNNEISEKSEIFDDQFSVERPDGSNFTLKIRSTKLEDSAMYFCASSEKNLYEQYFGPGTRLTVT.

V is TRBV18 and J is TRBJ2-7; TRBD2 aligns across 8 bases. The germline gives CDR1 KGHSH, CDR2 LQKENI. This CDR3 contains 15 residues. Losses at the gene ends were 2 bases for V and 0 bases for J; bases not matched to a gene: 3. The CDR3 nucleotides are TGTGCCAGCTCACCAGCGCGGGGGGCCTCCTACGAGCAGTACTTC. Its protein product is CASSPARGASYEQYF. The full variable domain, its missing parts supplied by reference TRBV18 and TRBJ2-7, is NAGVMQNPRHLVRRRGQEARLRCSPMKGHSHVYWYRQLPEEGLKFMVYLQKENIIDESGMPKERFSAEFPKEGPSILRIQQVVRGDSAAYFCASSPARGASYEQYFGPGTRLTVT.

The rearrangement uses TRBV5-1 and TRBJ1-6; D is unclear. The CDR3 sequence is 13 residues long. Trimming pared 6 bases from V and 4 bases from J, leaving 8 bases between. Per the germline V gene, CDR1 is SGHRS and CDR2 is YFSETQ. For the CDR3, the DNA is TGCGCCAGCATGCAGGCTTATAATTCACCCCTCCACTTT. Its translation is CASMQAYNSPLHF.

The chain uses TRBV15 and TRBJ1-1; D gene uncertain. V shed 3 bases and J shed 1 base, with 6 bases lying between them. CDR1 is LNHNV and CDR2 is YYDKDF in the germline V gene (reference sequence). The CDR3 spans 13 residues. CDR3 DNA: TGTGCCACCAGCAGTCAGAAGAACACTGAAGCTTTCTTT. Its protein is CATSSQKNTEAFF.

The genes are TRBV6-2 or TRBV6-3 and TRBJ1-2; 10 bases fit TRBD1. The CDR3 has 15 amino acids. V was clipped by 5 bases and J by 3 bases; unmatched bases: 6. CDR1 is MNHEY, CDR2 SVGEGT, per germline. The chain's CDR3 is CASSTPGQGYYGYTF. In nucleotides, the CDR3 is TGTGCCAGCAGTACTCCGGGACAGGGGTACTATGGCTACACCTTC.

The chain is built from TRBV29-1 and TRBJ1-1; 7 bases agree with TRBD1. With V trimmed by 6 bases and J by 3 bases, 7 bases remained unmatched. Germline V gives CDR1 SQVTM, CDR2 ANQGSEA. The CDR3 totals 13 residues. Written as DNA, the CDR3 is TGCAGCGTCAGGGGGTGGGGTGACACTGAAGCTTTCTTT. This gives the protein CSVRGWGDTEAFF.

The V gene is TRBV27, the J gene TRBJ1-1; TRBD1 matches 8 bases. Germline V CDR1 and CDR2: MNHEY, SMNVEV (reference sequence). The V and J ends lost 5 bases and 3 bases, in that order; junction bases with no gene match: 5. CDR3 length equals 14 residues. CDR3 DNA sequence: TGTGCCAGCAGTAGACAGGGGAGGGACACTGAAGCTTTCTTT. This codes for CASSRQGRDTEAFF.

This clone has only one observation. V gene TRBV7-2 combines with J gene TRBJ1-2, with 9 nucleotides matching TRBD1. V lost 5 bases to trimming and J lost 3 bases; unmatched junction nucleotides: 13. Germline CDR1 SGHTA, CDR2 FQGNSA. CDR3 size: 17 residues. CDR3 in amino acids: CASSPTIQTGGDYGYTF. CDR3 DNA: TGTGCCAGCAGCCCTACCATACAAACAGGGGGCGACTATGGCTACACCTTC.

This clone was found a few times. The chain joins TRBV5-6 to TRBJ1-6; weak D call: TRBD1 (5 bases). Germline CDR1 SGHDT, CDR2 YYEEEE. This CDR3 is built from 14 residues. Trimming pared 1 base from V and 6 bases from J, leaving 8 bases between. In DNA form, the CDR3 reads TGTGCCAGCAGCTTGCGTGACAGTAATTCACCCCTCCACTTT. Encoded protein: CASSLRDSNSPLHF.

The genes are TRBV4-2 and TRBJ2-1; 7 positions agree with TRBD2. V was clipped by 3 bases and J by 2 bases; unmatched bases: 7. The CDR3 contains 16 residues. CDR1 and CDR2 from the germline V gene are LGHNA and YNFKEQ. CDR3 residues: CASSQLGTNAYNEQFF. In DNA form, the CDR3 reads TGTGCCAGCAGCCAGCTCGGGACTAATGCCTACAATGAGCAGTTCTTC.

This clone was seen only a few times. The V gene is TRBV7-2, the J gene TRBJ2-7; D might be TRBD2 (7 bases). The germline V and J ends were trimmed by 6 bases and 2 bases, with 14 bases remaining between them. The CDR3 is made up of 14 amino acids. Looked up from germline, CDR1 is SGHTA and CDR2 is FQGNSA. The chain's CDR3 is CASRGGGSAYEQYF. CDR3 DNA sequence: TGTGCCAGCAGGGGCGGGGGCTCGGCCTACGAGCAGTACTTC.

The chain employs TRBV24-1 and TRBJ2-5; D perhaps matches TRBD1 (6 bases). V dropped 5 bases and J dropped 4 bases, with 7 bases sitting between them. The CDR3 runs to 12 residues. Germline CDR1 KGHDR, CDR2 SFDVKD. The CDR3 bases are TGTGCCACCAGTGTACAGGGAGAGACCCAGTACTTC. Translated, it gives CATSVQGETQYF.

This clone appeared a few times. This chain links TRBV7-2 with TRBJ2-3; no definite D call. The CDR3 has 13 residues. The germline gives CDR1 SGHTA, CDR2 FQGNSA. Trimming pared 2 bases from V and 2 bases from J, leaving 5 bases between. CDR3 sequence: CASSLIYTDTQYF. The CDR3 DNA reads as TGTGCCAGCAGCTTAATCTACACAGATACGCAGTATTTT.